This TCR beta chain derives from a study of spatial heterogeneity in lung cancer. Study-level background: Detected beta-chain sequences consistently exceeded alpha-chain sequences.

Whole-study results and caveats: Whereas they appeared in blood less at follow-up, ubiquitous expanded tumor TCRs appeared there more at resection.

TCRdb independently ran MiXCR on the 5' RACE reads; one entry per CDR3 protein. The sample carries 35,000 to 45,000 distinct CDR3 sequences, 5.2% recorded once. V was pared by 0 bases and J by 5 bases, with 13 bases between. This CDR3 spans 15 amino acids. The germline gives CDR1 SGHVS, CDR2 FNYEAQ. This clonotype was detected many times. Antigen: not known. Time point given: sample taken at primary tumor resection. Researchers sequenced whole RNA taken from tumor, nontumor lung or frozen PBMC without sorting. The rearrangement uses TRBV7-6 and TRBJ1-1; D is unresolved. The receptor comes from a female donor with early-stage non-small cell lung cancer. The sample here was PBMCs, taken at surgery. CDR3 coding DNA: TGTGCCAGCAGCTTAGCGGAAGGTGGAGGGACTGAAGCTTTCTTT. Translation gives CASSLAEGGGTEAFF.